The 26 T cell receptor beta chains below all came from one sample that was sequenced in a study of blood T cell repertoires in COVID-19. Profiled with immunoSEQ multiplex PCR; TCRdb holds only in-frame clones, not every one. Of 230,000 or so clones in the sample, 90% were seen once. Sequencing was done on a sample of peripheral blood. All receptors derive from a woman in her sixties with COVID-19, enrolled during active disease.

The chain recombines TRBV9 with TRBJ1-2, with D uncertain. This CDR3 has 14 residues. With 4 bases removed from V and 4 bases from J, the gap between germline ends came to 14 bases. Per germline, CDR1 SGDLS and CDR2 YYNGEE. The chain's CDR3 is CASSNPGEAYGYTF. CDR3 sequence (DNA): TGTGCCAGCAGCAACCCCGGGGAAGCCTATGGCTACACCTTC.

V and J are TRBV5-1 and TRBJ1-2; D is perhaps TRBD1 (5 bases). The CDR3 is made up of 15 amino acids. Looked up from germline, CDR1 is SGHRS and CDR2 is YFSETQ. V was cut by 1 base and J by 4 bases, with 14 bases left in between. CDR3 DNA sequence: TGCGCCAGCAGCTTGAGGACGGGGGAGAGCTATGGCTACACCTTC. It specifies CASSLRTGESYGYTF.

CDR3 in DNA: TGTGCCAGCAGCCGACAGGGGGACACCGGGGAGCTGTTTTTT. Residues: CASSRQGDTGELFF. The chain uses TRBV7-6 and TRBJ2-2; TRBD1 matches 9 bases. From germline, CDR1 is SGHVS and CDR2 FNYEAQ. The CDR3 loop spans 14 amino acids. The V and J ends lost 5 bases and 3 bases, in that order; junction bases with no gene match: 1.

The V gene is TRBV6-5, the J gene TRBJ1-4; weak D call: TRBD1 (5 bases). Per germline, CDR1 MNHEY and CDR2 SVGAGI. V lost 4 bases, J lost 8 bases, and 8 bases lay in between. CDR3 length equals 12 residues. CDR3: CASSSYREKLFF. The CDR3, as DNA: TGTGCCAGCAGTTCTTACAGGGAAAAACTGTTTTTT.

The rearrangement uses TRBV3-1 (or the pseudogene TRBV3-2) and TRBJ1-3, with 10 bases lining up with TRBD1. There are 18 residues in the CDR3. Germline V gene data show CDR1 as LGHDT and CDR2 as YNNKEL (reference sequence). The V segment lost 0 bases and the J segment 4 bases; nucleotides outside the gene matches: 9. CDR3: CASSQDLPGTGVGNTIYF. The CDR3 coding sequence is TGTGCCAGCAGCCAAGATCTTCCAGGGACAGGGGTCGGAAACACCATATATTTT.

This chain links TRBV7-9 with TRBJ1-4; 11 nucleotides match TRBD1. The CDR3 sequence is 17 residues long. V was pared by 5 bases and J by 2 bases, with 7 bases of the junction left unmatched. CDR1 SEHNR and CDR2 FQNEAQ come from the germline V gene (reference sequence). The CDR3, as DNA: TGTGCCAGCAGCCGCGGACAGGGGGCGCCTACTAATGAAAAACTGTTTTTT. This gives the protein CASSRGQGAPTNEKLFF. The full variable domain, completed using reference TRBV7-9 and TRBJ1-4, is DTGVSQNPRHKITKRGQNVTFRCDPISEHNRLYWYRQTLGQGPEFLTYFQNEAQLEKSRLLSDRFSAERPKGSFSTLEIQRTEQGDSAMYLCASSRGQGAPTNEKLFFGSGTQLSVL.

The chain couples TRBV7-2 to TRBJ2-2, with 9 nucleotides matching TRBD1. This CDR3 comprises 16 residues. V trimming: 3 bases; J trimming: 0 bases; junction bases outside the gene matches: 2. CDR1 and CDR2 (germline): SGHTA, FQGNSA. The CDR3 loop reads CASSFRDRANTGELFF. CDR3 nucleotide sequence: TGTGCCAGCAGCTTCCGGGACAGGGCGAACACCGGGGAGCTGTTTTTT.

This CDR3 reads CASSDHQRQGHSNQPQHF. The CDR3 DNA sequence: TGTGCCAGCAGTGATCACCAACGACAGGGACATAGCAATCAGCCCCAGCATTTT. This chain connects TRBV2 to TRBJ1-5, with 7 bases that match TRBD1. CDR3 length: 18 amino acids. The V segment lost 3 bases and the J segment 0 bases; nucleotides outside the gene matches: 11. Germline assignment: CDR1 SNHLY and CDR2 FYNNEI.

V usage is TRBV15 and J usage is TRBJ2-3, with D tentatively TRBD2 (7 bases). This CDR3 is 15 amino acids long. Trimming removed 0 bases from V and 6 bases from J, with 13 bases in between. Germline values: CDR1 LNHNV, CDR2 YYDKDF (reference sequence). This chain's CDR3 is CATSRDIGGRDTQYF. DNA of the CDR3: TGTGCCACCAGCAGAGATATCGGGGGGCGGGATACGCAGTATTTT.

The CDR3 is CAWSPHGRGANSPLHF. The DNA for the CDR3 is TGTGCCTGGAGTCCACATGGGAGGGGGGCGAATTCACCCCTCCACTTT. This chain uses TRBV30 with TRBJ1-6; possible D gene TRBD1, 6 bases. The germline gives CDR1 GTSNPN, CDR2 SVGIG (reference sequence). The length of the CDR3 is 16 residues. Deletions cut 2 bases from V and 7 bases from J, with 18 bases between. The full variable domain, its missing parts supplied by reference TRBV30 and TRBJ1-6, is SQTIHQWPATLVQPVGSPLSLECTVEGTSNPNLYWYRQAAGRGLQLLFYSVGIGQISSEVPQNLSASRPQDRQFILSSKKLLLSDSGFYLCAWSPHGRGANSPLHFGNGTRLTVT.

This chain uses TRBV5-1 with TRBJ1-1; tentatively, D is TRBD1 (6 bases). The CDR3 has 14 residues. CDR1 SGHRS and CDR2 YFSETQ come from the germline V gene. Trimming pared 0 bases from V and 5 bases from J, leaving 11 bases between. The CDR3 sequence is CASSLGYRATEAFF. The CDR3 nucleotides are TGCGCCAGCAGCTTGGGTTACAGGGCGACTGAAGCTTTCTTT.

The chain combines TRBV10-3 with TRBJ1-3; 9 bases match TRBD1. The junction had 6 bases not matched to a gene; V was cut back by 5 bases and J by 4 bases. Per germline, CDR1 ENHRY and CDR2 SYGVKD. The CDR3 has 15 amino acids. For the CDR3, the DNA is TGTGCCATCAGTCAACAGGGGGCGCAAGGAAACACCATATATTTT. Translating it yields CAISQQGAQGNTIYF.

This chain uses TRBV7-7 with TRBJ1-3; no firm D call. V lost 3 bases and J lost 8, with 11 bases in between. The length of the CDR3 is 13 residues. From germline, CDR1 is SSHAT and CDR2 FNYEAQ (reference sequence). The CDR3 region is CASSFRLRDTIYF. In DNA form, the CDR3 reads TGTGCCAGCAGCTTCAGACTGAGGGACACCATATATTTT.

This clone appeared once. The rearrangement joins TRBV11-3 to TRBJ1-5, with D perhaps matching TRBD1 (5 bases). The V end lost 1 base, the J end lost 6 bases, and 13 bases lay between the germline ends. Germline CDR1 and CDR2: SGHNT and YENEEA. The CDR3 length is 15 residues. This chain's CDR3 is CASSLVEGVRQPQHF. In DNA, the CDR3 is TGTGCCAGCAGCTTAGTGGAAGGGGTACGTCAGCCCCAGCATTTT.

V is TRBV4-1 and J is TRBJ1-2, with TRBD1 as a possible D gene (6 bases). V lost 1 base and J lost 3, with 9 bases in between. The germline gives CDR1 MGHRA, CDR2 YSYEKL. The CDR3 spans 14 residues. CDR3 protein: CASSQVRTDYGYTF. The CDR3 region has the DNA TGCGCCAGCAGCCAAGTTCGGACAGACTATGGCTACACCTTC.

This clone has just one count. J is TRBJ1-2 and V is TRBV7-2; D unclear. The V end was cut by 5 bases, the J end by 2 bases, with 15 bases between. Germline lookup yields CDR1 SGHTA and CDR2 FQGNSA. CDR3 length: 15 residues. The CDR3 nucleotides are TGTGCCAGCAGCCGCACAATTCGGGTAAACTATGGCTACACCTTC. Translating gives CASSRTIRVNYGYTF.

The chain recombines TRBV4-2 with TRBJ2-1, with 8 bases matching TRBD1. V was clipped by 3 bases and J by 8 bases; unmatched bases: 12. Looked up from germline, CDR1 is LGHNA and CDR2 is YNFKEQ. The length of the CDR3 is 16 residues. The CDR3 DNA sequence: TGTGCCAGCAGCCAGCGGACAGGGCTCGATCGGGATGAGCAGTTCTTC. Protein: CASSQRTGLDRDEQFF.

This chain connects TRBV5-4 to TRBJ2-3; D call uncertain. This CDR3 has 17 residues. The germline V gene encodes CDR1 SGHNT and CDR2 YYREEE (reference sequence). Trimming removed 0 bases at V and 2 bases at J, with 16 bases between. The CDR3 DNA reads as TGTGCCAGCAGCTTGGTCGTAACGGCGGCTTACACAGATACGCAGTATTTT. Its translation: CASSLVVTAAYTDTQYF.

This chain connects TRBV11-3 to TRBJ1-1; D not resolved. Trimming removed 6 bases at V and 3 bases at J, with 11 bases between. Looked up from germline, CDR1 is SGHNT and CDR2 is YENEEA. This CDR3 is 13 amino acids long. Here the CDR3 DNA reads TGTGCCAGCAGTATAAAACTTGACACTGAAGCTTTCTTT. Translated: CASSIKLDTEAFF. Complete variable domain (other parts from reference TRBV11-3 and TRBJ1-1): EAGVVQSPRYKIIEKKQPVAFWCNPISGHNTLYWYLQNLGQGPELLIRYENEEAVDDSQLPKDRFSAERLKGVDSTLKIQPAELGDSAVYLCASSIKLDTEAFFGQGTRLTVV.

The chain uses TRBV12-5 and TRBJ2-2, with 12 positions matching TRBD2. The length of the CDR3 is 16 residues. V shed 6 bases, J shed 7 bases, and the junction held 9 bases outside the gene matches. Per germline, CDR1 LGHNT and CDR2 FRNRAP. The CDR3 loop is CASGQASGGALGELFF. The CDR3 bases are TGTGCTAGTGGCCAGGCTAGCGGGGGGGCCCTCGGGGAGCTGTTTTTT.

The rearrangement uses TRBV18 and TRBJ1-1; D is perhaps TRBD1 (6 bases). V shed 2 bases and J shed 1 base, with 8 bases lying between them. The CDR3 is 14 amino acids. Germline V gene sequence: CDR1 KGHSH, CDR2 LQKENI. The CDR3 coding sequence is TGTGCCAGCTCACCAAAACAGGGGAACACTGAAGCTTTCTTT. Protein: CASSPKQGNTEAFF.

V usage is TRBV7-9 and J usage is TRBJ2-7; D is perhaps TRBD1 (5 bases). V lost 3 bases, J lost 1 base, and 7 bases lay in between. Germline CDR1 reads SEHNR; CDR2 reads FQNEAQ (reference sequence). This CDR3 is built from 13 residues. CDR3 protein: CASSFQGSYEQYF. CDR3 sequence (DNA): TGTGCCAGCAGCTTTCAGGGATCCTACGAGCAGTACTTC. The complete variable domain, with remaining parts taken from reference TRBV7-9 and TRBJ2-7, reads DTGVSQNPRHKITKRGQNVTFRCDPISEHNRLYWYRQTLGQGPEFLTYFQNEAQLEKSRLLSDRFSAERPKGSFSTLEIQRTEQGDSAMYLCASSFQGSYEQYFGPGTRLTVT.

The J gene is TRBJ1-5, the V gene TRBV13; weak D call: TRBD1 (5 bases). Trimming shortened V by 5 bases and J by 9 bases, and 14 bases separated the two germline ends. The CDR3 is made up of 13 amino acids. Germline V lookup: CDR1 PRHDT, CDR2 FYEKMQ (reference sequence). The CDR3 is CASSPGGTWPQHF. CDR3 bases: TGTGCCAGCAGCCCCGGAGGGACCTGGCCCCAGCATTTT. Complete variable domain (other parts from reference TRBV13 and TRBJ1-5): AAGVIQSPRHLIKEKRETATLKCYPIPRHDTVYWYQQGPGQDPQFLISFYEKMQSDKGSIPDRFSAQQFSDYHSELNMSSLELGDSALYFCASSPGGTWPQHFGDGTRLSIL.

The chain couples TRBV5-1 to TRBJ2-7, with TRBD1 identical over 10 bases. The CDR3 has 16 residues. Per germline, CDR1 SGHRS and CDR2 YFSETQ. The V and J ends lost 5 bases and 4 bases, in that order; junction bases with no gene match: 12. CDR3 coding DNA: TGCGCCAGCAGGAGCAGGCCCGGGACAGGGGCGTACGAGCAGTACTTC. This encodes CASRSRPGTGAYEQYF.

CDR3 bases: TGTGCCAGCAGTTTTATTGGGGGCCCGCCATGGTCTGGAAACACCATATATTTT. Protein sequence: CASSFIGGPPWSGNTIYF. The genes are TRBV6-7 and TRBJ1-3; D is perhaps TRBD1 (6 bases). TRBV6-7 is an ORF, and what it does is uncertain. The CDR3 has 18 residues. Trimming took 4 bases from V and 1 from J, leaving 20 bases between them.

The rearrangement uses TRBV4-3 and TRBJ1-1; D is unresolved. V gave up 4 bases and J gave up 5 bases, with 14 bases separating them. The length of the CDR3 is 14 residues. Per germline, CDR1 LGHNA and CDR2 YSLEER. CDR3 DNA sequence: TGCGCCAGCAGCCTCCTGCCCCGGGATACTGAAGCTTTCTTT. Translation gives CASSLLPRDTEAFF.